The rows below give T cell receptor beta chains drawn from one sample of a study of cytomegalovirus exposure and HLA in healthy donors. Method: immunoSEQ multiplex PCR; TCRdb's copy keeps in-frame clones and lacks some. The repertoire holds around 120,000 clones, approximately 90% seen once, with 1.5% to 2% in the top ten. Sequenced: PBMCs. All receptors come from a woman between 18 and 29 years old in good health and CMV-seronegative. Each CDR3 is given with its conserved first and last residue. A D gene is named only where the DNA matches it firmly. Clone sizes are given selectively: once, few, many, or a class where the clone is expanded.

CDR3nt: TGTGCCAGCAGTTTCACTGTATCTAACTATGGCTACACCTTC
CDR3aa: CASSFTVSNYGYTF
abundance: .
j_gene: TRBJ1-2
d_gene: .
v_gene: TRBV27

CDR3nt: TGCGCCAGCAGCCTAGGGTCGGACAGGGCAGATGAGCAGTTCTTC
CDR3aa: CASSLGSDRADEQFF
abundance: .
j_gene: TRBJ2-1
d_gene: TRBD1
v_gene: TRBV5-1

CDR3nt: TGTGCCAGCTCACCGATAACAGGGTCTGGAAAACTGTTTTTT
CDR3aa: CASSPITGSGKLFF
abundance: .
j_gene: TRBJ1-4
d_gene: .
v_gene: TRBV18

CDR3nt: TGTGCCAGCGGACAGGGAAGAGTCGATGGCTACACCTTC
CDR3aa: CASGQGRVDGYTF
abundance: .
j_gene: TRBJ1-2
d_gene: TRBD1
v_gene: TRBV7-9

CDR3nt: TGTGCCAGCACCGGACAGTCGTCGAACACTGAAGCTTTCTTT
CDR3aa: CASTGQSSNTEAFF
abundance: .
j_gene: TRBJ1-1
d_gene: .
v_gene: TRBV2

CDR3nt: TGTGCTCACGGCCCCCAGGGGCTAGCGGGAGGCGAGCAGTACTTC
CDR3aa: CAHGPQGLAGGEQYF
abundance: .
j_gene: TRBJ2-7
d_gene: TRBD2
v_gene: TRBV30

CDR3nt: TGTGCCAGCTCACCACCGGGTAGCGGGAGGATAGATACGCAGTATTTT
CDR3aa: CASSPPGSGRIDTQYF
abundance: .
j_gene: TRBJ2-3
d_gene: TRBD2
v_gene: TRBV18

CDR3nt: TGTGCCAGCAGCCCCCGGTTTCAGCAGTACTTC
CDR3aa: CASSPRFQQYF
abundance: few
j_gene: TRBJ2-7
d_gene: .
v_gene: TRBV28

CDR3nt: TGTGCCAGCAGCAAAGACCGGCGGAAAAGCAATGAGCAGTTCTTC
CDR3aa: CASSKDRRKSNEQFF
abundance: .
j_gene: TRBJ2-1
d_gene: .
v_gene: TRBV21-1

CDR3nt: TGCGCCAGCAGCTTCTCCGGGACTACCACGAACACCGGGGAGCTGTTTTTT
CDR3aa: CASSFSGTTTNTGELFF
abundance: .
j_gene: TRBJ2-2
d_gene: TRBD2
v_gene: TRBV5-1

CDR3nt: TGTGCCAGCAGGGACAAGTTTAATGAGCAGTTCTTC
CDR3aa: CASRDKFNEQFF
abundance: .
j_gene: TRBJ2-1
d_gene: .
v_gene: TRBV7-9

CDR3nt: TGCGCCAGCAGCTTGGATGGGACGGGGGGCTACGAGCAGTACTTC
CDR3aa: CASSLDGTGGYEQYF
abundance: .
j_gene: TRBJ2-7
d_gene: TRBD2
v_gene: TRBV5-1

CDR3nt: TGTGCCAGCACGGATCATGGACAGGGTCCAGGTACGCAGTATTTT
CDR3aa: CASTDHGQGPGTQYF
abundance: .
j_gene: TRBJ2-3
d_gene: TRBD1
v_gene: TRBV25-1

CDR3nt: TGCAGCGCTTACAGGGGCAATCAGCCCCAGCATTTT
CDR3aa: CSAYRGNQPQHF
abundance: few
j_gene: TRBJ1-5
d_gene: .
v_gene: TRBV29-1

CDR3nt: TGTGCCAGTAGTTTGGACAGTTCTATGAACACTGAAGCTTTCTTT
CDR3aa: CASSLDSSMNTEAFF
abundance: .
j_gene: TRBJ1-1
d_gene: .
v_gene: TRBV19

CDR3nt: TGTGCCAGCAGCTCCCCCGGGTACGGGAGCACAGATACGCAGTATTTT
CDR3aa: CASSSPGYGSTDTQYF
abundance: .
j_gene: TRBJ2-3
d_gene: .
v_gene: TRBV7-3

CDR3nt: TGTGCCAGCGGGAGACAGGGGGCATCAGAGACCCAGTACTTC
CDR3aa: CASGRQGASETQYF
abundance: .
j_gene: TRBJ2-5
d_gene: TRBD1
v_gene: TRBV7-8

CDR3nt: TGTGCCAGCAGCTTGAATGCAGCGGGTTACTATGGCTACACCTTC
CDR3aa: CASSLNAAGYYGYTF
abundance: .
j_gene: TRBJ1-2
d_gene: .
v_gene: TRBV5-4

CDR3nt: TGTGCCAGCAGCTCCCGCGGACAGGGTCCCTATGGCTACACCTTC
CDR3aa: CASSSRGQGPYGYTF
abundance: .
j_gene: TRBJ1-2
d_gene: TRBD1
v_gene: TRBV7-9

CDR3nt: TGTGCTAGTGTTCCTCCGGGGGGACAGGTAACCGGGGAGCTGTTTTTT
CDR3aa: CASVPPGGQVTGELFF
abundance: .
j_gene: TRBJ2-2
d_gene: .
v_gene: TRBV12-5

CDR3nt: TGTGCCAGCAGCCTCCGGGACAGGGACACCGGGGAGCTGTTTTTT
CDR3aa: CASSLRDRDTGELFF
abundance: few
j_gene: TRBJ2-2
d_gene: TRBD1
v_gene: TRBV5-4

CDR3nt: TGTGCCTGGAGCAAAGTGGGGGGTTACGAGCAGTACTTC
CDR3aa: CAWSKVGGYEQYF
abundance: .
j_gene: TRBJ2-7
d_gene: .
v_gene: TRBV30

CDR3nt: TGTGCCAGCAGCTTAGTCCGGGTTCAAGAGACCCAGTACTTC
CDR3aa: CASSLVRVQETQYF
abundance: .
j_gene: TRBJ2-5
d_gene: .
v_gene: TRBV7-2

CDR3nt: TGCAGCGTTGTGACAGGGGAGATTTATGGCTACACCTTC
CDR3aa: CSVVTGEIYGYTF
abundance: .
j_gene: TRBJ1-2
d_gene: TRBD1
v_gene: TRBV29-1

CDR3nt: TGTGCCTGGAACGCGGGGGACCAAAACATTCAGTACTTC
CDR3aa: CAWNAGDQNIQYF
abundance: .
j_gene: TRBJ2-4
d_gene: TRBD2
v_gene: TRBV30

CDR3nt: TGCGCCAGCAGCTCCCCCGCCCGACCGGGGAGCGGGGGACGCAATGAGCAGTTCTTC
CDR3aa: CASSSPARPGSGGRNEQFF
abundance: .
j_gene: TRBJ2-1
d_gene: TRBD2
v_gene: TRBV5-1

CDR3nt: TGTGCCAGCAGTTATCTCGTCGGTGGCACTGAAGCTTTCTTT
CDR3aa: CASSYLVGGTEAFF
abundance: .
j_gene: TRBJ1-1
d_gene: .
v_gene: TRBV6-5

CDR3nt: TGTGCCATCAGGGGACAGAACTATGGCTACACCTTC
CDR3aa: CAIRGQNYGYTF
abundance: .
j_gene: TRBJ1-2
d_gene: TRBD1
v_gene: TRBV10-3

CDR3nt: TGTGCCAGCAGCTTGTTTCCAGGGATGAACACTGAAGCTTTCTTT
CDR3aa: CASSLFPGMNTEAFF
abundance: .
j_gene: TRBJ1-1
d_gene: .
v_gene: TRBV5-5

CDR3nt: TGCGCCAGCAGCCAAGGCGGCACTAGAGCCTACGAGCAGTACTTC
CDR3aa: CASSQGGTRAYEQYF
abundance: .
j_gene: TRBJ2-7
d_gene: .
v_gene: TRBV4-1

CDR3nt: TGTGCCAGTAGTGGACAGGGGCGGCGCACTGAAGCTTTCTTT
CDR3aa: CASSGQGRRTEAFF
abundance: .
j_gene: TRBJ1-1
d_gene: TRBD1
v_gene: TRBV19